Listed below are T cell receptor beta chains from one sample, sequenced in a study of cytomegalovirus exposure and HLA in healthy donors. Using immunoSEQ multiplex PCR, the repertoire was profiled, and TCRdb retains in-frame clones only, with some absent. The repertoire has approximately 65,000 clones, about two thirds of them found once; the top ten carry around 17%. Input material: PBMCs. These receptors were collected from a man aged 40-55 years in good health and CMV-seropositive. Each CDR3 is given with its conserved first and last residue. The D gene is left open where the match is weak. Some rows mark clone size as missing; the rest say once, few, many or name a class of expanded clone.

TRBJ1-6 few . TRBV19 CASSGGGGSSYNSPLHF TGTGCCAGTAGTGGAGGCGGCGGGAGCTCCTATAATTCACCCCTCCACTTT
TRBJ2-7 . . TRBV25-1 CASSERGQGYEQYF TGTGCCAGCAGTGAAAGAGGTCAGGGCTACGAGCAGTACTTC
TRBJ2-1 . . TRBV2 CASTGGLRAPEQFF TGTGCCAGCACCGGGGGACTTAGGGCACCCGAGCAGTTCTTC
TRBJ2-7 . TRBD2 TRBV7-3 CASSLSGMNEQYF TGTGCCAGCAGCCTAAGCGGGATGAACGAGCAGTACTTC
TRBJ2-3 . TRBD1 TRBV4-1 CASSARDRVPDTQYF TGCGCCAGCAGCGCCCGGGACAGGGTCCCAGATACGCAGTATTTT
TRBJ2-1 . . TRBV5-5 CASSSRWQFF TGTGCCAGCAGCTCCCGGTGGCAGTTCTTC
TRBJ2-4 . TRBD1 TRBV11-2 CASSFGTGKNIQYF TGTGCCAGCAGCTTCGGGACAGGCAAAAACATTCAGTACTTC
TRBJ1-5 . . TRBV19 CASRFDTGYSTFGNQPQHF TGTGCCAGTAGATTCGATACAGGGTATTCGACGTTCGGCAATCAGCCCCAGCATTTT
TRBJ2-7 . TRBD1 TRBV30 CAWSVGGRAYEQYF TGTGCCTGGAGTGTAGGGGGCAGAGCCTACGAGCAGTACTTC
TRBJ2-5 once . TRBV27 CASSLQGLGETQYF TGTGCCAGCAGTTTGCAGGGGCTGGGAGAGACCCAGTACTTC
TRBJ2-4 . TRBD2 TRBV7-3 CASSSRTSGGENIQYF TGTGCCAGCAGCTCAAGGACTAGCGGGGGGGAAAACATTCAGTACTTC
TRBJ2-1 . . TRBV30 CAWSVVGGYNEQFF TGTGCCTGGAGTGTGGTGGGAGGATACAATGAGCAGTTCTTC
TRBJ1-2 . TRBD1 TRBV6-1 CASTADRAGGYTF TGTGCCAGCACCGCGGACAGGGCTGGAGGCTACACCTTC
TRBJ2-5 . TRBD2 TRBV5-1 CASTTSGGDETQYF TGCGCCAGCACCACTAGCGGGGGGGACGAGACCCAGTACTTC
TRBJ1-1 . TRBD1 TRBV19 CASSNGQGLNTEAFF TGTGCCAGTAGTAACGGACAGGGGCTGAACACTGAAGCTTTCTTT
TRBJ1-1 . TRBD1 TRBV4-1 CASSHGQGMGNTEAFF TGCGCCAGCAGCCACGGACAGGGGATGGGAAACACTGAAGCTTTCTTT
TRBJ2-7 . TRBD2 TRBV18 CASSPAGGAGEQYF TGTGCCAGCTCACCAGCCGGGGGGGCCGGCGAGCAGTACTTC
TRBJ1-1 few . TRBV7-6 CASSSQGGARLGTEAFF TGTGCCAGCAGCTCCCAGGGAGGGGCGAGGTTAGGCACTGAAGCTTTCTTT
TRBJ1-2 . . TRBV6-5 CASSRTSGNYGYTF TGTGCCAGCAGTAGGACTTCGGGCAACTATGGCTACACCTTC
TRBJ1-5 once TRBD1 TRBV29-1 CSVSGGVGQPQHF TGCAGCGTTTCAGGGGGAGTAGGTCAGCCCCAGCATTTT
TRBJ2-1 . TRBD2 TRBV6-5 CASSYVSSGRDKQFF TGTGCCAGCAGTTACGTTTCTAGCGGGAGGGACAAGCAGTTCTTC
TRBJ1-5 . TRBD1 TRBV5-8 CASERDRGYQPQHF TGTGCCAGCGAGCGGGACAGGGGGTATCAGCCCCAGCATTTT
TRBJ1-2 once . TRBV6-5 CASRTRGEIGYTF TGTGCCAGCAGGACTCGGGGGGAGATAGGCTACACCTTC